Presented here are 27 T cell receptor beta chains from one specimen sequenced in a study of response to subunit inactivated influenza vaccine. MiXCR was run by TCRdb on the RT-PCR reads, yielding one entry per CDR3 protein. The profile shows under 550,000 distinct CDR3 sequences, less than 7.5% of them singletons. This specimen consisted of PBMCs from blood, obtained 23 to 25 months after vaccination. The receptors here all came from a man aged 45 to 75 who received an inactivated influenza vaccine.

This clonotype was observed at least ten times. The chain is built from TRBV24-1 and TRBJ2-1, with TRBD1 matching 7 bases. This CDR3 is 17 amino acids long. V shed 2 bases, J shed 7 bases, and the junction held 13 bases outside the gene matches. Germline assignment: CDR1 KGHDR and CDR2 SFDVKD. In DNA form, the CDR3 reads TGTGCCACCAGTGATTGGGCTTTTGTGACAGGGAGAAATGAGCAGTTCTTC. Its translation: CATSDWAFVTGRNEQFF.

This clonotype was seen repeatedly, ten times or more. The rearrangement uses TRBV7-2 and TRBJ2-7, with D tentatively TRBD1 (7 bases). Germline values: CDR1 SGHTA, CDR2 FQGNSA. Trimming cost V 6 bases and J 2 bases, with 14 bases left between them. CDR3 length: 14 residues. The DNA for the CDR3 is TGTGCCAGCAGGCGGGACAGCCTTCCCTACGAGCAGTACTTC. Its translation is CASRRDSLPYEQYF.

This clonotype was seen at least ten times. The chain links TRBV5-8 to TRBJ2-5; D remains unclear. Germline lookup yields CDR1 SGHTS and CDR2 YDEGEE. The CDR3 runs to 15 residues. V lost 2 bases and J 7 bases, leaving 18 bases between the germline ends. The CDR3 region has the DNA TGTGCCAGCAGCTTAGGCTTGCCAGGCGAAATGACCCAGTACTTC. Translating gives CASSLGLPGEMTQYF.

The gene calls are TRBV7-9 and TRBJ2-7, with TRBD2 matching over 9 bases. CDR3 length: 16 residues. The germline V gene encodes CDR1 SEHNR and CDR2 FQNEAQ (reference sequence). The J segment lost 2 bases and the V segment lost 5 bases, leaving 10 bases of the junction unmatched. The CDR3 DNA follows: TGTGCCAGCAGCGTCGGTGTGGCTAGCGGGACCTACGAGCAGTACTTC. This encodes CASSVGVASGTYEQYF.

This clonotype was detected a few times. V usage is TRBV28 and J usage is TRBJ2-1; D may correspond to TRBD1 or TRBD2 (5 bases each). Germline V gene sequence: CDR1 MDHEN, CDR2 SYDVKM. The CDR3 loop spans 11 amino acids. The V and J ends lost 6 bases and 10 bases respectively, with 10 bases between them. Written as DNA, the CDR3 is TGTGCCAGCAGGGGGGTGGTGGAGCAGTTCTTC. Translated, it gives CASRGVVEQFF.

DNA of the CDR3: TGTGCCAGCAGCTTGCAGCTAGCGGGAACAGATACGCAGTATTTT. Translated, it gives CASSLQLAGTDTQYF. The genes are TRBV5-5 and TRBJ2-3, with 9 bases aligning to TRBD2. The CDR3 sequence is 15 residues long. CDR1 is SGHKS, CDR2 YYEKEE, per germline (reference sequence). With 1 base clipped from V and 3 bases from J, the junction kept 3 bases outside the gene matches.

This chain connects TRBV20-1 to TRBJ2-2; D gene uncertain. This CDR3 is built from 13 residues. Deletions cut 0 bases from V and 7 bases from J, with 9 bases between. From germline, CDR1 is DFQATT and CDR2 SNEGSKA (reference sequence). The CDR3: CSARDYSNGELFF. DNA for the CDR3: TGCAGTGCTAGAGACTACTCTAACGGGGAGCTGTTTTTT.

This clonotype showed up many times. This CDR3 reads CASSKGQTGYEQYF. The DNA of the CDR3 is TGCGCCAGCAGCAAGGGACAGACGGGCTACGAGCAGTACTTC. V and J are TRBV5-1 and TRBJ2-7, with 7 bases that match TRBD1. The CDR3 covers 14 residues. With V trimmed by 4 bases and J by 3 bases, 7 bases remained unmatched. Germline V gene data show CDR1 as SGHRS and CDR2 as YFSETQ.

CDR3 in amino acids: CASSSHGVADTQYF. The DNA for the CDR3 is TGCGCCAGCAGCTCACATGGTGTGGCAGATACGCAGTATTTT. The chain uses TRBV5-1 and TRBJ2-3; D unclear. The CDR3 length is 14 residues. V was cut by 3 bases and J by 4 bases, with 12 bases left in between. Germline V gene sequence: CDR1 SGHRS, CDR2 YFSETQ.

This clonotype was detected a few times. The chain couples TRBV27 to TRBJ1-6; D remains unclear. CDR3 length: 15 amino acids. Germline values: CDR1 MNHEY, CDR2 SMNVEV (reference sequence). Trimming stripped 6 bases from V and 9 bases from J, with 18 bases between. The CDR3 loop is CASRPESGSGSPLHF. As DNA, the CDR3 is TGTGCCAGCAGGCCCGAGTCGGGGTCGGGTTCACCCCTCCACTTT.

This clonotype showed up many times. The rearrangement links TRBV20-1 to TRBJ1-5; maybe TRBD1 (5 bases). Trimming stripped 8 bases from V and 8 bases from J, with 16 bases between. CDR3 length: 12 amino acids. CDR1 and CDR2 from the germline V gene are DFQATT and SNEGSKA (reference sequence). CDR3: CSTRSLREPQHF. In DNA, the CDR3 is TGCAGTACTCGGAGCCTCAGGGAGCCCCAGCATTTT.

This clonotype appeared many times. The V gene is TRBV28, the J gene TRBJ1-2; D is unclear. Germline CDR1 is MDHEN and CDR2 is SYDVKM. V lost 6 bases and J 4 bases, leaving 12 bases between the germline ends. The CDR3 is 13 amino acids. This CDR3 is CASRLGGSYGYTF. CDR3 DNA: TGTGCCAGCAGATTGGGAGGGTCCTATGGCTACACCTTC.

This clonotype was detected many times. V and J are TRBV20-1 and TRBJ1-2; D remains unclear. Trimming took off 6 bases at V and 12 bases at J, with 11 bases between the two ends. Germline V gene sequence: CDR1 DFQATT, CDR2 SNEGSKA (reference sequence). The CDR3 contains 9 residues. CDR3 sequence (DNA): TGCAGTGCCATCCCGTATCACACCTTC. Translating it yields CSAIPYHTF.

This clonotype was counted only a few times. CDR3 in DNA: TGTGCCAGCAGCGGCCTGGGCCTCGAGCAGTACTTC. Translated, it gives CASSGLGLEQYF. The J gene is TRBJ2-7, the V gene TRBV25-1, with unresolved D. CDR1 is MGHDK and CDR2 is SYGVNS in the germline V gene. The length of the CDR3 is 12 residues. V lost 6 bases, J lost 6 bases, and 12 bases lay in between.

This chain links TRBV6-2 or TRBV6-3 with TRBJ2-3, with 9 bases aligning to TRBD2. Germline CDR1 and CDR2: MNHEY and SVGEGT. J gave up 3 bases and V 6 bases, and 7 bases lay outside the gene matches. The CDR3 loop spans 15 amino acids. This CDR3 is CASSPVSGRTDTQYF. The DNA of the CDR3 is TGTGCCAGCAGCCCAGTTAGCGGGAGAACAGATACGCAGTATTTT.

The chain carries TRBV20-1 and TRBJ2-3; D not resolved. Germline V gene sequence: CDR1 DFQATT, CDR2 SNEGSKA (reference sequence). Trimming left V 5 bases short and J 6 bases short, with 6 bases between. The CDR3 length is 10 residues. The CDR3 region has the DNA TGCAGTGCTGTGGGGGATACGCAGTATTTT. Encoded protein: CSAVGDTQYF.

This clonotype was recorded at least ten times. The V call is TRBV2, the J call TRBJ2-2, with 8 nucleotides matching TRBD1. Unmatched junction bases numbered 4, after V lost 4 bases and J lost 0 bases. Germline CDR1 SNHLY, CDR2 FYNNEI. The CDR3 covers 16 residues. Here the CDR3 DNA reads TGTGCCAGCAGTGCACAGGGGGTCGCGAACACCGGGGAGCTGTTTTTT. This encodes CASSAQGVANTGELFF.

This clonotype appeared many times. The V and J genes are TRBV9 and TRBJ2-3; D not certain. V lost 4 bases and J 6 bases, leaving 15 bases between the germline ends. Looked up from germline, CDR1 is SGDLS and CDR2 is YYNGEE. The CDR3 length is 14 residues. The CDR3: CASSTFTLADTQYF. The CDR3 region has the DNA TGTGCCAGCAGCACTTTTACCTTGGCGGATACGCAGTATTTT.

This clonotype has only a few counts. The chain couples TRBV19 to TRBJ2-1; 13 bases match TRBD2. Germline CDR1 reads LNHDA; CDR2 reads SQIVND (reference sequence). The CDR3 is 16 residues long. J gave up 7 bases and V 5 bases, and 8 bases lay outside the gene matches. CDR3 DNA sequence: TGTGCCAGTAGTGTGTGGGGACTAGCGGGGCTAAATGAGCAGTTCTTC. The encoded protein is CASSVWGLAGLNEQFF.

This clonotype was seen a handful of times. This chain connects TRBV5-1 to TRBJ2-3, with D uncertain. Trimming took off 0 bases at V and 5 bases at J, with 7 bases between the two ends. Germline V gene lookup returns CDR1 SGHRS and CDR2 YFSETQ. CDR3 length: 13 residues. The CDR3 DNA is TGCGCCAGCAGCTTGGGGTATAAAGATACGCAGTATTTT. Translation: CASSLGYKDTQYF.

At least ten counts were recorded for this clonotype. V usage is TRBV4-3 and J usage is TRBJ2-1; possibly TRBD1 for D (6 bases). From germline, CDR1 is LGHNA and CDR2 YSLEER. With 1 base removed from V and 4 bases from J, the gap between germline ends came to 17 bases. The CDR3 consists of 17 residues. The CDR3 DNA follows: TGCGCCAGCAGCCAAGTTTTCACCAGGGGAAGATACAATGAGCAGTTCTTC. This encodes CASSQVFTRGRYNEQFF.

This chain links TRBV24-1 with TRBJ2-5; D remains ambiguous. The CDR3 spans 13 residues. Germline V gene sequence: CDR1 KGHDR, CDR2 SFDVKD. V dropped 3 bases and J dropped 5 bases, with 9 bases sitting between them. The CDR3 spells CATSDHFLETQYF. CDR3 DNA sequence: TGTGCCACCAGTGATCACTTTTTGGAGACCCAGTACTTC.

The rearrangement joins TRBV5-1 to TRBJ1-4, with D hard to call. This CDR3 is 14 amino acids long. Trimming pared 2 bases from V and 5 bases from J, leaving 10 bases between. From germline, CDR1 is SGHRS and CDR2 YFSETQ. The CDR3 sequence is CASSFGRGNEKLFF. In DNA form, the CDR3 reads TGCGCCAGCAGCTTCGGACGGGGAAATGAAAAACTGTTTTTT.

This clonotype occurred many times. The CDR3 DNA sequence: TGTGCCTGGAGTGGTGGGACAGGGTTTTACAATGAGCAGTTCTTC. It yields the protein CAWSGGTGFYNEQFF. The chain has TRBV30 and TRBJ2-1; the match to TRBD1 covers 9 bases. Germline V lookup: CDR1 GTSNPN, CDR2 SVGIG (reference sequence). V shed 1 base and J 4 bases; nucleotides not matched to a gene: 5. The CDR3 runs to 15 residues.

This clonotype was detected ten times or more. This chain joins TRBV5-1 and TRBJ2-3, with D hard to call. The CDR3 runs 13 residues. In germline, CDR1 is SGHRS, CDR2 YFSETQ. V shed 0 bases and J shed 2 bases, with 4 bases lying between them. CDR3 region: CASSLEVTDTQYF. CDR3 in DNA: TGCGCCAGCAGCTTGGAAGTCACAGATACGCAGTATTTT.

The chain carries TRBV5-1 and TRBJ2-5, with 7 bases that match TRBD1. The trim removed 4 bases at V and 2 bases at J, leaving 5 bases unmatched. The CDR3 has 14 amino acids. Looked up from germline, CDR1 is SGHRS and CDR2 is YFSETQ. The CDR3 sequence is CASSPTGSQETQYF. The DNA of the CDR3 is TGCGCCAGCAGCCCGACAGGGTCGCAAGAGACCCAGTACTTC. Using reference TRBV5-1 and TRBJ2-5 for the parts outside the CDR3, the full variable domain is KAGVTQTPRYLIKTRGQQVTLSCSPISGHRSVSWYQQTPGQGLQFLFEYFSETQRNKGNFPGRFSGRQFSNSRSEMNVSTLELGDSALYLCASSPTGSQETQYFGPGTRLLVL.

The chain recombines TRBV6-1 with TRBJ2-7; 7 bases agree with TRBD1. Germline V gene lookup returns CDR1 MNHNS and CDR2 SASEGT. The V and J ends lost 6 bases and 4 bases, in that order; junction bases with no gene match: 9. The CDR3 has 14 residues. The CDR3 protein is CASRPTGQNYEQYF. The CDR3 DNA reads as TGTGCCAGCAGGCCGACGGGACAGAATTACGAGCAGTACTTC.